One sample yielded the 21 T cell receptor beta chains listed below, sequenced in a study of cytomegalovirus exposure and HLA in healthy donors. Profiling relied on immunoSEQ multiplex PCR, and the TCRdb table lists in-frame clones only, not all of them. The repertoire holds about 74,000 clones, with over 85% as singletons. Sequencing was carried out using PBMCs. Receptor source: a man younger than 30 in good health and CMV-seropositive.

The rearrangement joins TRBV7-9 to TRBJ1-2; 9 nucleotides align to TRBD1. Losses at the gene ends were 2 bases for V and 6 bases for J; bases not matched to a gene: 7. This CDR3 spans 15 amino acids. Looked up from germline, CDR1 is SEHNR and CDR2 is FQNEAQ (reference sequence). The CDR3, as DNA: TGTGCCAGCAGCTTAACCGGGACAGGGAACGATGGCTACACCTTC. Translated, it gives CASSLTGTGNDGYTF.

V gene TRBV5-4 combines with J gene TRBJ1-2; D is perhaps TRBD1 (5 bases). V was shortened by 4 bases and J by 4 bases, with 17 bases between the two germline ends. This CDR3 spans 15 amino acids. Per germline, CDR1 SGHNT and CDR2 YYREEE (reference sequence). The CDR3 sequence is CASSLPLGGTYGYTF. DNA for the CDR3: TGTGCCAGCAGCCTTCCCCTGGGGGGGACCTATGGCTACACCTTC.

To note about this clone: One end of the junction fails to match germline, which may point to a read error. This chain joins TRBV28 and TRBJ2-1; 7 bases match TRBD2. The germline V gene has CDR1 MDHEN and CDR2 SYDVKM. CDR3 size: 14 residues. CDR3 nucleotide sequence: TGTGCCAGCAGTTTACCTAGCCGAGCGGGAAGCCCGATCTTC. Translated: CASSLPSRAGSPIF.

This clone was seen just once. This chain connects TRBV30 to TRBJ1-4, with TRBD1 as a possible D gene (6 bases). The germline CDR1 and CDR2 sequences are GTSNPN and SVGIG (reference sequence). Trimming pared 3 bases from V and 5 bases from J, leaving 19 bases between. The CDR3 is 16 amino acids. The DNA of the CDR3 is TGTGCCTGGAGCGAACTTGAGGGACAACGAAATGAAAAACTGTTTTTT. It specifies CAWSELEGQRNEKLFF.

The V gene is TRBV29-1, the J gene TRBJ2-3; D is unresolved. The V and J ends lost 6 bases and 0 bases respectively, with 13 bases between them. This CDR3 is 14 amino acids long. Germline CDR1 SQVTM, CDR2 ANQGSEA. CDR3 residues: CSVQARLSTDTQYF. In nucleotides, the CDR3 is TGCAGCGTGCAGGCTCGCCTAAGCACAGATACGCAGTATTTT.

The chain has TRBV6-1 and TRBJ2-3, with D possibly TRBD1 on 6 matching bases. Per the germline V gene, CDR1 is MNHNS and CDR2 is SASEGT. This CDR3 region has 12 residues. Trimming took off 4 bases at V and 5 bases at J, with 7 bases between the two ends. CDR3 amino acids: CASSATGDTQYF. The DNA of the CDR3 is TGTGCCAGCAGTGCGACAGGAGATACGCAGTATTTT.

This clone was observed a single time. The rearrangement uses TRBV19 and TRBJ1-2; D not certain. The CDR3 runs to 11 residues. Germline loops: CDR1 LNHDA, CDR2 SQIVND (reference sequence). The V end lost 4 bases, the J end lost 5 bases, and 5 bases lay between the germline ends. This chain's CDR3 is CASSSQYGYTF. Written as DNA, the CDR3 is TGTGCCAGTAGTAGCCAGTATGGCTACACCTTC.

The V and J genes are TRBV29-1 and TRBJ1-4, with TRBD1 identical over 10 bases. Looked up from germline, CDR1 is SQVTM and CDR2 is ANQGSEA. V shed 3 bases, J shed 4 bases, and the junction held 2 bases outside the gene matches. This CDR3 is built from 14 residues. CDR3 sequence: CSVEGTGDNEKLFF. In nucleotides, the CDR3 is TGCAGCGTTGAGGGGACAGGGGATAATGAAAAACTGTTTTTT. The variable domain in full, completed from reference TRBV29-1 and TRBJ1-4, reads SAVISQKPSRDICQRGTSLTIQCQVDSQVTMMFWYRQQPGQSLTLIATANQGSEATYESGFVIDKFPISRPNLTFSTLTVSNMSPEDSSIYLCSVEGTGDNEKLFFGSGTQLSVL.

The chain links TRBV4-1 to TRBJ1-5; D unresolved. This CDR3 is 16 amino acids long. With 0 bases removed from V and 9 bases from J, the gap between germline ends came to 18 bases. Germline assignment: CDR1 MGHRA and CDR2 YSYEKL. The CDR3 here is CASSQDWLVGVRPQHF. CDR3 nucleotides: TGCGCCAGCAGCCAAGATTGGTTGGTAGGAGTCAGGCCCCAGCATTTT.

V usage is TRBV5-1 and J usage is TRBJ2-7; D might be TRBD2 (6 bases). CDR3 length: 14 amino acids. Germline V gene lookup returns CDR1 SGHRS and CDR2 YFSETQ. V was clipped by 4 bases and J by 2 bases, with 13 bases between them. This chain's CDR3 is CASSGLPETYEQYF. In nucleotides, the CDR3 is TGCGCCAGCAGCGGACTACCTGAGACCTACGAGCAGTACTTC.

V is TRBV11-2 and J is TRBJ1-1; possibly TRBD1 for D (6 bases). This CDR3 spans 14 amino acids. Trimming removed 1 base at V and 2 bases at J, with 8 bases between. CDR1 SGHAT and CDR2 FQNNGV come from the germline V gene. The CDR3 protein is CASSLGGHNTEAFF. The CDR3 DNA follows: TGTGCCAGCAGCTTAGGGGGGCATAACACTGAAGCTTTCTTT.

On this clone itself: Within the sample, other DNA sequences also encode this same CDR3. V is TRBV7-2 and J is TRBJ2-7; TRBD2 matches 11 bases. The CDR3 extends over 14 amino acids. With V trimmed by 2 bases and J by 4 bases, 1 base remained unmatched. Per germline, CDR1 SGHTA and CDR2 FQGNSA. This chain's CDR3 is CASSLTSGSYEQYF. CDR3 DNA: TGTGCCAGCAGCTTAACTAGCGGGAGTTACGAGCAGTACTTC.

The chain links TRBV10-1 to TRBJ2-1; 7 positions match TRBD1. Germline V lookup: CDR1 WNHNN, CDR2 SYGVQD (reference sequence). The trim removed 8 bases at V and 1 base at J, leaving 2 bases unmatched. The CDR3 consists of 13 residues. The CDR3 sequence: CASWGQSYNEQFF. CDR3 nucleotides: TGCGCCAGCTGGGGACAGTCCTACAATGAGCAGTTCTTC.

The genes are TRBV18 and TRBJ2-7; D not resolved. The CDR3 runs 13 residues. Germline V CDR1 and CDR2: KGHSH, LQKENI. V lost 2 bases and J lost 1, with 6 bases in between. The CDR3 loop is CASSPTASYEQYF. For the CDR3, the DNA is TGTGCCAGCTCACCAACAGCTTCCTACGAGCAGTACTTC.

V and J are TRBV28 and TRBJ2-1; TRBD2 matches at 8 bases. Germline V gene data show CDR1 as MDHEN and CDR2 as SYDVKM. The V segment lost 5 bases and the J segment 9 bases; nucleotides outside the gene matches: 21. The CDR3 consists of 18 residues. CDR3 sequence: CASSTKTGKGTRLCEQFF. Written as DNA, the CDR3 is TGTGCCAGCAGTACCAAGACAGGTAAAGGGACTAGATTATGTGAGCAGTTCTTC.

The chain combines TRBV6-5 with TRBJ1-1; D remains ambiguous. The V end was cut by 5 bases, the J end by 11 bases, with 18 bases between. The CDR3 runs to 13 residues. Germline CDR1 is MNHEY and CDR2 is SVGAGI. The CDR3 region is CASSVRESRGAFF. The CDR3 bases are TGTGCCAGCAGTGTCCGGGAGTCTCGAGGGGCTTTCTTT.

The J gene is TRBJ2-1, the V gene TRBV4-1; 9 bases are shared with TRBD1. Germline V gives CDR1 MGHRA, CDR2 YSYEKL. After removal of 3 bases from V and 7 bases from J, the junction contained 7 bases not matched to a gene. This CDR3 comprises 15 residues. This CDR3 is CASSHPGTGLNEQFF. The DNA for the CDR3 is TGCGCCAGCAGCCACCCCGGGACAGGGTTAAATGAGCAGTTCTTC.

DNA of the CDR3: TGTGCCGCGTTCGGACAGGGGATAATTGAAGCTTTCTTT. The encoded protein is CAAFGQGIIEAFF. The chain has TRBV28 and TRBJ1-1; 9 positions match TRBD1. V shed 11 bases, J shed 7 bases, and the junction held 11 bases outside the gene matches. The CDR3 covers 13 residues. CDR1 is MDHEN, CDR2 SYDVKM, per germline.

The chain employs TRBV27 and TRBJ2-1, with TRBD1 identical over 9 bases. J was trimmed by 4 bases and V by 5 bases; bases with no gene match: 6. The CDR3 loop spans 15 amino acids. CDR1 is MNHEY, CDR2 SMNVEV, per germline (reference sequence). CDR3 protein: CASSLRDRVYNEQFF. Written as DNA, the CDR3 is TGTGCCAGCAGTCTCCGGGACAGGGTGTACAATGAGCAGTTCTTC.

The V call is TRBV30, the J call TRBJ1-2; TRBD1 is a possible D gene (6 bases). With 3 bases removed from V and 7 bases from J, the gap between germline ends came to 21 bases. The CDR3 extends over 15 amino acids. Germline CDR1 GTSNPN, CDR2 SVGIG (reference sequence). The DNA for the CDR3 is TGTGCCTGGAGCTGGCGTGTGTACAGGGCGTCTGGCTACACCTTC. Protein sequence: CAWSWRVYRASGYTF.

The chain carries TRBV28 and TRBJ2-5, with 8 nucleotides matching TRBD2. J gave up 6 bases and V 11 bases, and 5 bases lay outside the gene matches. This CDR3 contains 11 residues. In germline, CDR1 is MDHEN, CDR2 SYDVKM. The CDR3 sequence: CAAGGGQTQYF. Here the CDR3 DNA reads TGTGCCGCGGGGGGAGGTCAGACCCAGTACTTC. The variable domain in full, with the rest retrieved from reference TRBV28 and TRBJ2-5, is DVKVTQSSRYLVKRTGEKVFLECVQDMDHENMFWYRQDPGLGLRLIYFSYDVKMKEKGDIPEGYSVSREKKERFSLILESASTNQTSMYLCAAGGGQTQYFGPGTRLLVL.